These T cell receptor beta chains were read from a single sample in a study of T cells in Graves' hyperthyroidism and ophthalmopathy. TCRdb re-called the multiplex PCR reads with MiXCR, one entry per CDR3 protein. The data show about 580,000 distinct CDR3 sequences, with about 14% seen just once and roughly 6.2% held by the top ten. Sequencing input: blood. The receptors here all came from a woman aged 30 to 39 with Graves' hyperthyroidism that later progressed to Graves' ophthalmopathy. Each CDR3 is given with its conserved first and last residue. The D gene is left open where the match is weak. Only some rows state a clone size, as once, few, many or a class for expanded clones.

>TRBJ2-1|14|TRBV29-1|.|many
CSVEESLRPNEQFF
TGCAGCGTTGAAGAGAGTCTCAGACCCAATGAGCAGTTCTTC
>TRBJ1-1|13|TRBV7-2|.|many
CASSPPGVAEAFF
TGTGCCAGCAGCCCCCCGGGGGTGGCTGAAGCTTTCTTT
>TRBJ2-3|16|TRBV19|TRBD2|many
CASTPWGGGSTDTQYF
TGTGCCAGTACCCCGTGGGGCGGGGGAAGCACAGATACGCAGTATTTT
>TRBJ2-3|15|TRBV5-1|.|.
CASSERLISTDTQYF
TGCGCCAGCAGCGAGCGGTTGATTAGCACAGATACGCAGTATTTT
>TRBJ1-1|12|TRBV7-2|.|many
CASSVDSTEAFF
TGTGCCAGCAGCGTTGACAGCACTGAAGCTTTCTTT
>TRBJ1-3|15|TRBV7-9|TRBD1|few
CASSPTGFSGNTIYF
TGTGCCAGCAGCCCGACAGGGTTCTCTGGAAACACCATATATTTT
>TRBJ1-1|15|TRBV7-6|.|many
CASSLEGARNTEAFF
TGTGCCAGCAGCTTAGAAGGGGCTAGAAACACTGAAGCTTTCTTT
>TRBJ2-5|15|TRBV12-3/TRBV12-4|.|many
CASSLKFIGRETQYF
TGTGCCAGCAGTTTAAAGTTTATAGGGCGGGAGACCCAGTACTTC
>TRBJ2-3|17|TRBV11-2|.|many
CASSPLPWTVGADTQYF
TGTGCCAGCAGCCCCCTACCGTGGACAGTTGGAGCAGATACGCAGTATTTT
>TRBJ1-1|14|TRBV19|.|many
CASSIPAGRTEAFF
TGTGCCAGTAGTATCCCGGCAGGGAGGACTGAAGCTTTCTTT
>TRBJ2-3|17|TRBV19|TRBD2|few
CASSEGLAGDLADTQYF
TGTGCCAGTAGTGAGGGACTAGCGGGAGATTTGGCAGATACGCAGTATTTT
>TRBJ2-4|14|TRBV4-3|.|once
CASSGSSAKNIQYF
TGCGCCAGCAGCGGGAGTAGCGCCAAAAACATTCAGTACTTC
>TRBJ2-2|17|TRBV9|.|.
CASSDPTTLPGTGELFF
TGTGCCAGCAGCGATCCGACTACCCTACCGGGCACCGGGGAGCTGTTTTTT
>TRBJ2-1|13|TRBV7-3|TRBD1|.
CASSPQGETIQFF
TGTGCCAGCAGCCCTCAGGGGGAGACGATCCAGTTCTTC
>TRBJ1-5|13|TRBV6-1|.|many
CASSSRRGQPQHF
TGTGCCAGCAGTTCCCGAAGAGGGCAGCCCCAGCATTTT
>TRBJ2-6|16|TRBV29-1|.|many
CSVEKVVTSGANVLTF
TGCAGCGTTGAAAAAGTCGTCACATCTGGGGCCAACGTCCTGACTTTC
>TRBJ1-2|14|TRBV19|.|many
CASLKGHNNYGYTF
TGTGCCAGTTTAAAGGGGCACAATAACTATGGCTACACCTTC
>TRBJ2-1|15|TRBV12-3/TRBV12-4|.|many
CASSLRLGSYNEQFF
TGTGCCAGCAGTTTAAGGCTAGGGTCCTACAATGAGCAGTTCTTC
>TRBJ2-3|15|TRBV12-3/TRBV12-4|.|.
CASREASGWADTQYF
TGTGCCAGCAGGGAGGCAAGTGGGTGGGCAGATACGCAGTATTTT
>TRBJ2-1|16|TRBV27|TRBD2|many
CASTPWGRGNRNEQFF
TGTGCCAGCACCCCCTGGGGGAGGGGCAACCGTAATGAGCAGTTCTTC
>TRBJ2-1|15|TRBV2|.|many
CASQGRREYYNEQFF
TGTGCCAGCCAGGGGCGGCGGGAGTACTACAATGAGCAGTTCTTC
>TRBJ1-2|13|TRBV6-5|.|many
CASSYSGGYGYTF
TGTGCCAGCAGTTACTCAGGGGGCTATGGCTACACCTTC
>TRBJ1-5|13|TRBV20-1|.|many
CSAGDGGDQPQHF
TGCAGTGCTGGGGACGGAGGAGATCAGCCCCAGCATTTT
>TRBJ2-7|14|TRBV27|TRBD1|many
CASSPVETGYEQYF
TGTGCCAGCAGTCCCGTAGAGACAGGGTACGAGCAGTACTTC
>TRBJ1-5|13|TRBV28|.|few
CASSLLLSQPQHF
TGTGCCAGCAGTTTATTGCTGAGTCAGCCCCAGCATTTT
>TRBJ2-1|15|TRBV6-2/TRBV6-3|.|many
CASSYGGGSWDEQFF
TGTGCCAGCAGTTATGGGGGCGGGAGTTGGGATGAGCAGTTCTTC
>TRBJ1-2|11|TRBV29-1|.|many
CSAGGPSGYTF
TGCAGCGCCGGGGGGCCCAGTGGCTACACCTTC
>TRBJ2-2|13|TRBV11-2|.|many
CASSRLQGRELFF
TGTGCCAGCAGCCGACTGCAGGGCAGGGAGCTGTTTTTT
>TRBJ2-2|12|TRBV28|.|few
CASSSKVRELFF
TGTGCCAGCAGCTCGAAGGTCCGGGAGCTGTTTTTT
>TRBJ1-5|16|TRBV6-1|.|.
CASSERGGTSNQRQHF
TGTGCGAGCAGTGAAAGAGGGGGGACAAGCAATCAGCGCCAGCATTTT
>TRBJ2-2|14|TRBV30|.|.
CAWSLQDSRRELFF
TGTGCCTGGAGTTTACAGGATTCGAGGCGGGAGCTGTTTTTT
>TRBJ1-3|16|TRBV18|.|few
CASSPPRGHAGNTIYF
TGTGCCAGCTCACCACCCCGGGGTCACGCTGGAAACACCATATATTTT
>TRBJ2-7|14|TRBV19|TRBD1|many
CASSRQGANYEQYF
TGTGCCAGTAGCCGACAGGGGGCGAATTACGAGCAGTACTTC
>TRBJ2-1|20|TRBV30|.|many
CAWSRPTGTFHGRGNNEQFF
TGTGCCTGGAGTCGCCCCACCGGGACGTTTCATGGGAGAGGTAACAATGAGCAGTTCTTC
>TRBJ2-1|18|TRBV11-3|TRBD2|many
CASSSRASGLAGYNEQFF
TGTGCCAGCAGCTCACGAGCCTCGGGACTAGCGGGTTACAATGAGCAGTTCTTC
>TRBJ2-5|13|TRBV2|.|many
CASHPGMGETQYF
TGTGCCAGCCACCCGGGGATGGGAGAGACCCAGTACTTC
>TRBJ1-5|15|TRBV7-9|.|many
CASSRTSVDNQPQHF
TGTGCCAGCAGCCGTACTTCAGTTGACAATCAGCCCCAGCATTTT
>TRBJ2-6|18|TRBV29-1|.|.
CSVEELDRGVPGANVLTF
TGCAGCGTTGAAGAACTTGATAGGGGGGTGCCTGGGGCCAACGTCCTGACTTTC
>TRBJ2-7|16|TRBV11-2|TRBD2|once
CASSSGPSGTSYEQYF
TGTGCCAGCAGCTCCGGACCCTCCGGGACTAGCTACGAGCAGTACTTC
>TRBJ1-4|16|TRBV7-9|.|many
CASSLVGGSGHEKLFF
TGTGCCAGCAGCTTAGTAGGGGGAAGCGGACATGAAAAACTGTTTTTT
>TRBJ1-1|14|TRBV29-1|.|.
CSVEWAGGGTEAFF
TGCAGCGTTGAATGGGCTGGCGGGGGGACTGAAGCTTTCTTT
>TRBJ2-7|14|TRBV28|.|many
CASSLGTSRYEQYF
TGTGCCAGCAGTTTAGGGACCTCCAGGTACGAGCAGTACTTC
>TRBJ2-1|16|TRBV11-2|TRBD2|.
CASSRGIVAGVDEQFF
TGTGCCAGCAGCCGAGGAATTGTAGCGGGGGTGGATGAGCAGTTCTTC
>TRBJ2-6|18|TRBV15|TRBD1|many
CATSALGTAFSGANVLTF
TGTGCCACCAGCGCGCTGGGGACAGCCTTCTCTGGGGCCAACGTCCTGACTTTC
>TRBJ2-1|17|TRBV6-5|.|few
CASSYSRSGSLLDEQFF
TGTGCCAGCAGTTACTCGAGGTCGGGAAGCCTCTTGGATGAGCAGTTCTTC
>TRBJ1-3|13|TRBV10-3|.|many
CATGTGSGNTIYF
TGTGCCACAGGGACGGGCTCTGGAAACACCATATATTTT
>TRBJ1-5|14|TRBV20-1|TRBD1|.
CSASGDRDNQPQHF
TGCAGTGCTAGTGGGGACAGGGACAATCAGCCCCAGCATTTT
>TRBJ2-7|12|TRBV27|.|few
CASSLSGYDQYF
TGTGCCAGCAGTTTAAGTGGTTACGATCAGTACTTC